This TCR beta chain is from a study of CD8+ T cells in alopecia areata. The wider study: Treatment comprised oral tofacitinib, 5 to 10 mg twice daily, in treated patients. Whole-study results and caveats: Clarity of TCR sharing across patients fell short of that in mice, possibly HLA-related.

Both peripheral blood and punch biopsies of lesional scalp skin were obtained from patients who had alopecia areata. Cell sorting was applied to PBMCs, and CD4+ and CD8+ T cells were collected. This clone was counted once. Its specificity is not known. Sequencing used cDNA as its template, made by extracting RNA and reverse transcribing it. The data were produced by immunoSEQ multiplex PCR, yet TCRdb's version contains in-frame clones alone and is incomplete. The sample holds 100,000 to 150,000 clones, more than 40% seen once. The germline gives CDR1 GTSNPN, CDR2 SVGIG (reference sequence). V dropped 3 bases and J dropped 4; count of bases not matched to a gene: 11. The CDR3 has 16 residues.

V is TRBV30 and J is TRBJ1-5; 8 positions match TRBD1. Sequencing was performed on CD8+ T cells sorted from blood, taken at week 0. This receptor was identified in a human donor with alopecia areata. CDR3 bases: TGTGCCTGGAGCCCTCGAGGGCAGGGGGCGAATCAGCCCCAGCATTTT. Its protein is CAWSPRGQGANQPQHF.